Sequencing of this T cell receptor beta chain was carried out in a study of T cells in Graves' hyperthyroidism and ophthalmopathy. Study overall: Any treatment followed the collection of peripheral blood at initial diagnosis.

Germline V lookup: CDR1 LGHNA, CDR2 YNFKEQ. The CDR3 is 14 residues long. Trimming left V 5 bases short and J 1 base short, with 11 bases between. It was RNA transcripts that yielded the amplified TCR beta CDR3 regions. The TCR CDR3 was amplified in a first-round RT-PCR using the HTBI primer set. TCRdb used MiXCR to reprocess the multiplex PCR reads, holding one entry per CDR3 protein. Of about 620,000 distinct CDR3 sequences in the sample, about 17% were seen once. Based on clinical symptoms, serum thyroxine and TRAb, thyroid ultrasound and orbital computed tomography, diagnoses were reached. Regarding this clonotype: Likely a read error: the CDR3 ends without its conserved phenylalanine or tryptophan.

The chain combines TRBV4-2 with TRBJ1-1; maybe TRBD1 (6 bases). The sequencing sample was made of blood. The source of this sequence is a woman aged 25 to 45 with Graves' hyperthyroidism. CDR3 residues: CASSSGQSNTEAFL. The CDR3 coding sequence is TGTGCCAGCAGCTCAGGACAGTCGAACACTGAAGCTTTCCTT.